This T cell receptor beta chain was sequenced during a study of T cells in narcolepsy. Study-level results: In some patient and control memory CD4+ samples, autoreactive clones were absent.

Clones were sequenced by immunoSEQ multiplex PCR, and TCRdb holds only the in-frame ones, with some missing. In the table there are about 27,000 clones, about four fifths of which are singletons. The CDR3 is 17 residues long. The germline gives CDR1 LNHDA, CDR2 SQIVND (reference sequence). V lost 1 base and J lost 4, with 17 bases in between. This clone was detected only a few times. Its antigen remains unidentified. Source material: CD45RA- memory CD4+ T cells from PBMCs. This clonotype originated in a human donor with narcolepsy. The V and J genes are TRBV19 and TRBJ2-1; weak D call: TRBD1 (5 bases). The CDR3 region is CASSIVGSVGPYNEQFF. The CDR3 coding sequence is TGTGCCAGTAGTATAGTAGGGTCTGTGGGGCCTTACAATGAGCAGTTCTTC.